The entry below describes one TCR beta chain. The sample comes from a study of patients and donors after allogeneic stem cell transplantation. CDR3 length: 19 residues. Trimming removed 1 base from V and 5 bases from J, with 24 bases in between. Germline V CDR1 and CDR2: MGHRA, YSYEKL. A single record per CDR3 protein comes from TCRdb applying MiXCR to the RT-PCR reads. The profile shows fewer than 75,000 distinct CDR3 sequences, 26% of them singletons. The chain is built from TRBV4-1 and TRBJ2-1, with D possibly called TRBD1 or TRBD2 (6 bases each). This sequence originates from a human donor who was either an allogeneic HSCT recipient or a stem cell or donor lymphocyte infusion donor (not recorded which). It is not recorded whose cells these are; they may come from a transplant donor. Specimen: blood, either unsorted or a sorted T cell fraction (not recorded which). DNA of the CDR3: TGCGCCAGCAGCCAAGGAGGGGGGAAGAGGGCCCGGAACGACAATGAGCAGTTCTTC. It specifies CASSQGGGKRARNDNEQFF.